The 15 T cell receptor beta chains presented below share a single source sample, sequenced in a study of shared clonotypes between healthy human individuals. Generated by immunoSEQ multiplex PCR, the TCRdb table keeps only in-frame clones and is missing some. This sample has 1.5 million to 1.9 million clones, with 98% found just once. What was sequenced was naive CD4+ T cells sorted from blood. Stated subset: CD45RA+ positively selected. Source of these receptors: a man aged 30 to 39 in good health.

The chain links TRBV7-2 to TRBJ1-1; no clear D. V was clipped by 4 bases and J by 4 bases, with 10 bases between them. The CDR3 is 13 residues long. The germline gives CDR1 SGHTA, CDR2 FQGNSA. The CDR3 nucleotides read TGTGCCAGCAGCTCCGTCCAACGCACTGAAGCTTTCTTT. Encoded protein: CASSSVQRTEAFF.

This clone appeared a single time. The chain has TRBV5-5 and TRBJ2-1, with no clear D. V was cut by 4 bases and J by 3 bases, with 11 bases left in between. This CDR3 comprises 14 residues. Germline values: CDR1 SGHKS, CDR2 YYEKEE (reference sequence). The CDR3 sequence is CASSPQRNYNEQFF. The CDR3 bases are TGTGCCAGCAGCCCGCAACGGAACTACAATGAGCAGTTCTTC.

This clone appeared once. The V and J genes are TRBV5-4 and TRBJ2-7, with TRBD2 matching over 9 bases. Germline V gene lookup returns CDR1 SGHNT and CDR2 YYREEE (reference sequence). CDR3 length equals 16 residues. V lost 0 bases and J lost 1; bases outside the gene matches: 5. The CDR3 reads CASSLGTSVGSYEQYF. The CDR3 DNA reads as TGTGCCAGCAGCTTGGGGACTAGCGTCGGTTCCTACGAGCAGTACTTC.

The chain carries TRBV14 and TRBJ2-3, with a weak D call TRBD2 (6 bases). Trimming took 4 bases from V and 0 from J, leaving 8 bases between them. CDR3 size: 14 residues. The germline V gene encodes CDR1 SGHDN and CDR2 FVKESK. CDR3 region: CASSRTTSTDTQYF. In DNA, the CDR3 is TGTGCCAGCAGCCGGACTACGAGCACAGATACGCAGTATTTT.

CDR3 region: CASVPDGTGYYEQYF. The CDR3, as DNA: TGCGCCAGCGTCCCTGACGGGACAGGGTACTACGAGCAGTACTTC. V and J are TRBV5-1 and TRBJ2-7; 9 bases map to TRBD1. Germline CDR1 SGHRS, CDR2 YFSETQ. V lost 7 bases and J lost 3; bases outside the gene matches: 11. The CDR3 covers 15 residues. Full variable domain (missing parts from reference TRBV5-1 and TRBJ2-7): KAGVTQTPRYLIKTRGQQVTLSCSPISGHRSVSWYQQTPGQGLQFLFEYFSETQRNKGNFPGRFSGRQFSNSRSEMNVSTLELGDSALYLCASVPDGTGYYEQYFGPGTRLTVT.

The chain couples TRBV2 to TRBJ2-3; 12 bases fit TRBD1. Germline V gene lookup returns CDR1 SNHLY and CDR2 FYNNEI. J gave up 3 bases and V 4 bases, and 8 bases lay outside the gene matches. The CDR3 extends over 17 amino acids. The CDR3 DNA reads as TGTGCCAGCAGTGTCCCGGGACAGGGGGCGAGGACAGATACGCAGTATTTT. The encoded protein is CASSVPGQGARTDTQYF.

The rearrangement links TRBV7-3 to TRBJ1-1; maybe TRBD1 (5 bases). CDR1 and CDR2 (germline): SGHTA, FQGTGA. The CDR3 is made up of 13 amino acids. Trimming took off 5 bases at V and 1 base at J, with 8 bases between the two ends. This CDR3 reads CASSGDPNTEAFF. The CDR3 DNA reads as TGTGCCAGCAGCGGGGACCCGAACACTGAAGCTTTCTTT.

This chain connects TRBV5-6 to TRBJ2-5; 7 nucleotides align to TRBD2. CDR1 and CDR2 from the germline V gene are SGHDT and YYEEEE. Trimming at V came to 0 bases and at J to 4 bases, leaving 6 bases not matched to a gene. The CDR3 contains 15 residues. The CDR3 reads CASSLGGSSRETQYF. The CDR3 bases are TGTGCCAGCAGCTTGGGCGGGAGCAGCCGAGAGACCCAGTACTTC. Together with reference TRBV5-6 and TRBJ2-5, the CDR3 gives the full variable domain: DAGVTQSPTHLIKTRGQQVTLRCSPKSGHDTVSWYQQALGQGPQFIFQYYEEEERQRGNFPDRFSGHQFPNYSSELNVNALLLGDSALYLCASSLGGSSRETQYFGPGTRLLVL.

The chain combines TRBV2 with TRBJ2-7; perhaps TRBD1 as D (6 bases). Germline CDR1 SNHLY, CDR2 FYNNEI. V was cut by 6 bases and J by 5 bases, with 14 bases left in between. The CDR3 sequence is 13 residues long. CDR3 sequence reads: CASSKDRGNEQYF. The CDR3 bases are TGTGCCAGCAGCAAGGACAGAGGTAACGAGCAGTACTTC.

The chain is built from TRBV21-1 and TRBJ2-5; the table assigns TRBD1, which was not confirmed against the DNA. TRBV21-1 is a recognized pseudogene. This CDR3 has 17 residues. DNA for the CDR3: TGTGCCAGCAGCAAATACCGGGACAGATACTTGCAAGAGACCCAGTACTTC. It encodes CASSKYRDRYLQETQYF.

The rearrangement links TRBV28 to TRBJ2-7; 10 bases match TRBD2. The germline gives CDR1 MDHEN, CDR2 SYDVKM. Germline trimming cut 2 bases from V and 3 bases from J; bases unmatched to any gene: 4. The CDR3 spans 15 residues. Here the CDR3 reads CASSLIASGGYEQYF. The CDR3 region has the DNA TGTGCCAGCAGTTTAATTGCTAGCGGGGGCTACGAGCAGTACTTC.

The chain recombines TRBV11-2 with TRBJ2-1, with 9 bases identical to TRBD1. Germline assignment: CDR1 SGHAT and CDR2 FQNNGV. The CDR3 contains 16 residues. The junction had 11 bases not matched to a gene; V was cut back by 4 bases and J by 7 bases. For the CDR3, the DNA is TGTGCCAGCAGCTCACGGGACAGGGTACTAGGAAATGAGCAGTTCTTC. This encodes CASSSRDRVLGNEQFF.

The rearrangement links TRBV25-1 to TRBJ2-7; D tentatively reads TRBD1 or TRBD2 (5 bases each). V was shortened by 1 base and J by 6 bases, with 25 bases between the two germline ends. This CDR3 has 18 amino acids. In germline, CDR1 is MGHDK, CDR2 SYGVNS. As DNA, the CDR3 is TGTGCCAGCAGTGAATCTAGATCATTCGACAGTACACTAGGCGAGCAGTACTTC. Protein product: CASSESRSFDSTLGEQYF.

The V call is TRBV19, the J call TRBJ2-1; 8 nucleotides align to TRBD1. CDR1 and CDR2 from the germline V gene are LNHDA and SQIVND (reference sequence). Trimming at V came to 7 bases and at J to 9 bases, leaving 11 bases not matched to a gene. This CDR3 spans 14 amino acids. The CDR3 nucleotides are TGTGCCAGTACCCCAGGACAGGGATCGAGTGAGCAGTTCTTC. This codes for CASTPGQGSSEQFF.

This sequence joins TRBV5-1 and TRBJ2-7, with 11 bases fitting TRBD2. The germline gives CDR1 SGHRS, CDR2 YFSETQ. The CDR3 is 16 amino acids. Unmatched junction bases numbered 13, after V lost 0 bases and J lost 11 bases. The CDR3 DNA is TGCGCCAGCAGCTTGGTACTAGCGGGAGATAGTAGGTTGGAGTACTTC. Translation gives CASSLVLAGDSRLEYF.